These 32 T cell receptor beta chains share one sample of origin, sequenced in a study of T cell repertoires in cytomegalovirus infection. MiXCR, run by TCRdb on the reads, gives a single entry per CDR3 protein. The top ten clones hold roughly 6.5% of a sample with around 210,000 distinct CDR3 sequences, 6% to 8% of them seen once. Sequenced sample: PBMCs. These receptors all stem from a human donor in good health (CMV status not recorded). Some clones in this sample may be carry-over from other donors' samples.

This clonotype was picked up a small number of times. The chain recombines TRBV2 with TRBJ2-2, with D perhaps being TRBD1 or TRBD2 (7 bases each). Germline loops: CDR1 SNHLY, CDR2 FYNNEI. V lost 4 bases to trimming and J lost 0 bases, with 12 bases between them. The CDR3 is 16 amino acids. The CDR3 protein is CASSVSGTANTGELFF. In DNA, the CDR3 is TGTGCCAGCAGTGTGAGCGGGACAGCGAACACCGGGGAGCTGTTTTTT. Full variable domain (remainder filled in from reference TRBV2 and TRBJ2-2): EPEVTQTPSHQVTQMGQEVILRCVPISNHLYFYWYRQILGQKVEFLVSFYNNEISEKSEIFDDQFSVERPDGSNFTLKIRSTKLEDSAMYFCASSVSGTANTGELFFGEGSRLTVL.

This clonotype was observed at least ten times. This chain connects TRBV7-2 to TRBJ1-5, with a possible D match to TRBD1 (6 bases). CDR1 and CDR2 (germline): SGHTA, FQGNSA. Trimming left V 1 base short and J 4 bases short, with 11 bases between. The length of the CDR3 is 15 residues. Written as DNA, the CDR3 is TGTGCCAGCAGCTTAGTACAGGGTCTGAATCAGCCCCAGCATTTT. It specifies CASSLVQGLNQPQHF.

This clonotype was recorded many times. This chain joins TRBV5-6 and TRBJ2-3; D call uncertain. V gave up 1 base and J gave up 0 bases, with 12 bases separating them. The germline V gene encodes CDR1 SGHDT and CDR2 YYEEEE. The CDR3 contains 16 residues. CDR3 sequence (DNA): TGTGCCAGCAGCTTGTCAAGATCCCCTAGCACAGATACGCAGTATTTT. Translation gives CASSLSRSPSTDTQYF.

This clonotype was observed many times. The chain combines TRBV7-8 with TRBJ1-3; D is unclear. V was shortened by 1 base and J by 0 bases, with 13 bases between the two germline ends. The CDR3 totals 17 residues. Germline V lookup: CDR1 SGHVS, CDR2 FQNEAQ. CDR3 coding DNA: TGTGCCAGCAGCTTAGGGTTAGGACCGAGCTCTGGAAACACCATATATTTT. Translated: CASSLGLGPSSGNTIYF.

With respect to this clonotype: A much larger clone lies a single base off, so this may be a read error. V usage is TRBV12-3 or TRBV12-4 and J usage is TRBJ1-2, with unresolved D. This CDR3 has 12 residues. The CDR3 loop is CASSNTAYGNTF. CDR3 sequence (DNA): TGTGCCAGCTCGAACACAGCCTATGGCAACACCTTC.

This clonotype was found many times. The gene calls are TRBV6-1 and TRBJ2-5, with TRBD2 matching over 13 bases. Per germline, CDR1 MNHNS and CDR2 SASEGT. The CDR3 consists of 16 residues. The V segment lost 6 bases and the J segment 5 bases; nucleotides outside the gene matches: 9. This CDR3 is CASRAPGLAGMETQYF. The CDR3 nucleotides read TGTGCCAGCAGGGCTCCGGGACTAGCGGGGATGGAGACCCAGTACTTC.

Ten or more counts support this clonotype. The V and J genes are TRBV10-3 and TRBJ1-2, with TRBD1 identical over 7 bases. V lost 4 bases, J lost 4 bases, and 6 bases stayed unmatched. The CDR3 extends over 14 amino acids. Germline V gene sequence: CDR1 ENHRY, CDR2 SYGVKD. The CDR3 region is CAISVQGEAYGYTF. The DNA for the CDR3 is TGTGCCATCAGTGTGCAGGGGGAAGCCTATGGCTACACCTTC.

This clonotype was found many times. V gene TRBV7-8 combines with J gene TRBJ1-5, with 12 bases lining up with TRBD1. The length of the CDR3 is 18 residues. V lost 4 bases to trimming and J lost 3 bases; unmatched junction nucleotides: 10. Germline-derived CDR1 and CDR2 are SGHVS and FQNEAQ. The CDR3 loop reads CASSSPGTGGSANQPQHF. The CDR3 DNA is TGTGCCAGCAGCTCACCCGGGACAGGGGGCTCGGCCAATCAGCCCCAGCATTTT.

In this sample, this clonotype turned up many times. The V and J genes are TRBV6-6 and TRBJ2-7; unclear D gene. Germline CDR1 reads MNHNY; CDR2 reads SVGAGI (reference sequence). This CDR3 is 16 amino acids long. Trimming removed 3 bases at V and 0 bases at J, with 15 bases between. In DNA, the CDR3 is TGTGCCAGCAGTTATAGGTCGGCGGCCGGCTCCTACGAGCAGTACTTC. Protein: CASSYRSAAGSYEQYF.

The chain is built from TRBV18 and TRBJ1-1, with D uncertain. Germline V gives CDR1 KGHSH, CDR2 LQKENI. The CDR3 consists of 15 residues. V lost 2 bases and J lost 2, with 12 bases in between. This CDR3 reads CASSPVWEPNTEAFF. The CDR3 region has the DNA TGTGCCAGCTCACCAGTCTGGGAGCCCAACACTGAAGCTTTCTTT.

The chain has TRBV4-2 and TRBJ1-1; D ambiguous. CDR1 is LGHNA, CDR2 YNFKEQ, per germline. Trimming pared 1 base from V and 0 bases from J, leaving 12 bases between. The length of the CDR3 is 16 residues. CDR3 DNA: TGTGCCAGCAGCCAAGCCCAGACGAAGATGAACACTGAAGCTTTCTTT. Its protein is CASSQAQTKMNTEAFF.

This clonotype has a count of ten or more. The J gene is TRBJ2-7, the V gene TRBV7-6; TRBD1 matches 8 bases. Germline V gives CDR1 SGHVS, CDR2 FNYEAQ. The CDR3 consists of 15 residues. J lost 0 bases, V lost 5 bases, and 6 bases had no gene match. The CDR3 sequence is CASSPDRASSYEQYF. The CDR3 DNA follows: TGTGCCAGCAGCCCGGACAGGGCGAGCTCCTACGAGCAGTACTTC. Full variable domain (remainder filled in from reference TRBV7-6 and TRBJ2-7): GAGVSQSPRYKVTKRGQDVALRCDPISGHVSLYWYRQALGQGPEFLTYFNYEAQQDKSGLPNDRFSAERPEGSISTLTIQRTEQRDSAMYRCASSPDRASSYEQYFGPGTRLTVT.

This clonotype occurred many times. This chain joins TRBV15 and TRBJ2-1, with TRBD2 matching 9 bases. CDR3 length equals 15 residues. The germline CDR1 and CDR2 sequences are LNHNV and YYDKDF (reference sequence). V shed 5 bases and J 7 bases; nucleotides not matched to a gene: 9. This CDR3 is CATSPRGGGRNEQFF. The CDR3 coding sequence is TGTGCCACCAGCCCCCGCGGGGGGGGGAGAAATGAGCAGTTCTTC.

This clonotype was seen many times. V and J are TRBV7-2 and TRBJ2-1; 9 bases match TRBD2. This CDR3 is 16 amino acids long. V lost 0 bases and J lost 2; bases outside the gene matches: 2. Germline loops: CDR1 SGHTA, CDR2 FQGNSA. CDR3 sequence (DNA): TGTGCCAGCAGCTTAGCTAGCGGGAGCACCTACAATGAGCAGTTCTTC. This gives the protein CASSLASGSTYNEQFF. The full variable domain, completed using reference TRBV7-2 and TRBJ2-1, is GAGVSQSPSNKVTEKGKDVELRCDPISGHTALYWYRQSLGQGLEFLIYFQGNSAPDKSGLPSDRFSAERTGGSVSTLTIQRTQQEDSAVYLCASSLASGSTYNEQFFGPGTRLTVL.

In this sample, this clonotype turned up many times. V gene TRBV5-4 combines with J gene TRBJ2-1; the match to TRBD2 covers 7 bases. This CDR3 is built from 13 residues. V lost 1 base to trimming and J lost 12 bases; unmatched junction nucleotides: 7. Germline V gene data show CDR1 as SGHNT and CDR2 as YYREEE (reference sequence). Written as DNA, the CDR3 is TGTGCCAGCAGCTTGACGAGCGGGGATACGCAGTTCTTC. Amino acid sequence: CASSLTSGDTQFF.

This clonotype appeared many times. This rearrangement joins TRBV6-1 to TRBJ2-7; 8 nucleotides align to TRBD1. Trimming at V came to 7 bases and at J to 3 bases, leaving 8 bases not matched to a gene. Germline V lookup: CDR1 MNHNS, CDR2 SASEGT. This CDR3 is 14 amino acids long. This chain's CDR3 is CASTEDRALYEQYF. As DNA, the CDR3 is TGTGCCAGCACCGAGGACAGGGCACTCTACGAGCAGTACTTC.

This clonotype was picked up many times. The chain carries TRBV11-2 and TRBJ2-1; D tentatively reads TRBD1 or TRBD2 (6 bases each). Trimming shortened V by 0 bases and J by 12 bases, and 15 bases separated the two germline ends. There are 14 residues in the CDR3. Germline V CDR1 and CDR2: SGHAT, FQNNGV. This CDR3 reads CASSLDSRGGMQFF. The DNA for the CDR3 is TGTGCCAGCAGCTTAGACTCGAGAGGGGGGATGCAGTTCTTC.

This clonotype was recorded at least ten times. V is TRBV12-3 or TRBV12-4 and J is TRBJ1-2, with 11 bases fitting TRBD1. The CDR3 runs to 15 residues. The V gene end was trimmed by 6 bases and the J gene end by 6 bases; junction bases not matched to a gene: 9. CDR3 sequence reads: CASSPLDRGPDGYTF. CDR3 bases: TGTGCCAGCAGCCCTTTGGACAGGGGGCCCGATGGCTACACCTTC.

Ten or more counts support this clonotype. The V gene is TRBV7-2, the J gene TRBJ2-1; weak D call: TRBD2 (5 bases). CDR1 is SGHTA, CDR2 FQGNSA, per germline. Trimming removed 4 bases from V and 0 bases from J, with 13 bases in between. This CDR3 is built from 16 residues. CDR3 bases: TGTGCCAGCAGCTCCCAACTAGTGAGCTCCTACAATGAGCAGTTCTTC. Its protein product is CASSSQLVSSYNEQFF. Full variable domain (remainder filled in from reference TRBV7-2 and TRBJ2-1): GAGVSQSPSNKVTEKGKDVELRCDPISGHTALYWYRQSLGQGLEFLIYFQGNSAPDKSGLPSDRFSAERTGGSVSTLTIQRTQQEDSAVYLCASSSQLVSSYNEQFFGPGTRLTVL.

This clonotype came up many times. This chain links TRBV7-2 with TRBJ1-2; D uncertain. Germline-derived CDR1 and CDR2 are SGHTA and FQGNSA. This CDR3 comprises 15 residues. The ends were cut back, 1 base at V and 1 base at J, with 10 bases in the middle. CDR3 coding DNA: TGTGCCAGCAGCTTAGAACGGAACAATAACTATGGCTACACCTTC. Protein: CASSLERNNNYGYTF.

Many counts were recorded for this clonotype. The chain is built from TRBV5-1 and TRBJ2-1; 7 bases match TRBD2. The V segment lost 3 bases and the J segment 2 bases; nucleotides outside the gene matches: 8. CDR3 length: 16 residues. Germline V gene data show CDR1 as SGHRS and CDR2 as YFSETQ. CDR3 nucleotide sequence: TGCGCCAGCAGCTCGGGACTACTCCAGACCTACAATGAGCAGTTCTTC. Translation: CASSSGLLQTYNEQFF.

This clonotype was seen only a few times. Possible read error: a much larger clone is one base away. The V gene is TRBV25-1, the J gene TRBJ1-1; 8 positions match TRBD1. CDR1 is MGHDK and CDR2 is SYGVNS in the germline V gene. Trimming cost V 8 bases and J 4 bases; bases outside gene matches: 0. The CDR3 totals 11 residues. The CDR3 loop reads CASDRGTEAFF. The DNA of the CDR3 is TGTGCCAGCGACAGGGGCACTGAAGCTTTCTTT.

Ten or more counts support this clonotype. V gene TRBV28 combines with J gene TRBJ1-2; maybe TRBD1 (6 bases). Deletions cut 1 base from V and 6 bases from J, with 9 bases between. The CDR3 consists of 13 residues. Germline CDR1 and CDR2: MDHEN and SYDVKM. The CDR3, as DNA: TGTGCCAGCAGTTTATATTCAGGGGATGGCTACACCTTC. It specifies CASSLYSGDGYTF.

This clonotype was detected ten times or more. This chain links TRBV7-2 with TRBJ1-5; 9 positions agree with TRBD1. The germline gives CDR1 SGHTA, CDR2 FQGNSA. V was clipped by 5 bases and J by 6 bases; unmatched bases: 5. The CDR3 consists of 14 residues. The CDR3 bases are TGTGCCAGCAGCCCGGGACAGGGTCTTCAGCCCCAGCATTTT. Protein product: CASSPGQGLQPQHF.

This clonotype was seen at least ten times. The CDR3: CASSYMGGDTQYF. CDR3 nucleotides: TGTGCCAGCAGTTATATGGGAGGAGATACGCAGTATTTT. The chain uses TRBV6-2 or TRBV6-3 and TRBJ2-3, with D possibly TRBD2 on 6 matching bases. CDR3 length: 13 amino acids. V shed 3 bases and J shed 5 bases, with 9 bases lying between them. CDR1 MNHEY and CDR2 SVGEGT come from the germline V gene.

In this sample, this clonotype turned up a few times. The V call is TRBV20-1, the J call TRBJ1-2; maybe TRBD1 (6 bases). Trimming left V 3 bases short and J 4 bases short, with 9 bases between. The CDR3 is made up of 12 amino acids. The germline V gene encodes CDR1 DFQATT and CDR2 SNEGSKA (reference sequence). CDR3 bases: TGCAGTGCTAGGGGGGCCTCCTATGGCTACACCTTC. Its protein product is CSARGASYGYTF.

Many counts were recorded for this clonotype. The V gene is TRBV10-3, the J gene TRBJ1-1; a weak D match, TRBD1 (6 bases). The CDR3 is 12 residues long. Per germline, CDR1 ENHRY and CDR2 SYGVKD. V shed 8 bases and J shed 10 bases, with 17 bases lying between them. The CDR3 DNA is TGTGCCATCGGCAGGGGAACTGATTCAGCTTTCTTT. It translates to CAIGRGTDSAFF.

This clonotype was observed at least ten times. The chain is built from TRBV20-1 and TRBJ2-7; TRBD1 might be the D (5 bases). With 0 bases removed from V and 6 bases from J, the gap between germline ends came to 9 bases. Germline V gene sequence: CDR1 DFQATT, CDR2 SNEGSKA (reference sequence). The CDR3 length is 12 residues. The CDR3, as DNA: TGCAGTGCTAGAGATCCGACAGCCGAGCAGTACTTC. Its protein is CSARDPTAEQYF.

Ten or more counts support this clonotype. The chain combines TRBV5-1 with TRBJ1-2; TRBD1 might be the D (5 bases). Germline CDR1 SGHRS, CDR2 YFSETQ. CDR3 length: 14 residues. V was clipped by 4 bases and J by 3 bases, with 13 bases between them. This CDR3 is CASSTRERDYGYTF. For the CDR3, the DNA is TGCGCCAGCAGCACCAGGGAACGGGACTATGGCTACACCTTC.

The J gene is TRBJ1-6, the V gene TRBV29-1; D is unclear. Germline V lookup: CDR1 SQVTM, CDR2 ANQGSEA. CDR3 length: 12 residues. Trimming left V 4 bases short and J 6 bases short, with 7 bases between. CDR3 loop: CSVVRINSPLHF. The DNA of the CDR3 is TGCAGCGTTGTCAGGATTAATTCACCCCTCCACTTT.

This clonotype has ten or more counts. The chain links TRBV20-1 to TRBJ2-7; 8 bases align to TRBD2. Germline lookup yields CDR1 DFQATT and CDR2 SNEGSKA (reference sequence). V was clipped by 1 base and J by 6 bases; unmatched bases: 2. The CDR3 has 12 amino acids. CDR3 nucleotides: TGCAGTGCTAGAGCGGGAGGGACCGAGCAGTACTTC. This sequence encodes CSARAGGTEQYF.

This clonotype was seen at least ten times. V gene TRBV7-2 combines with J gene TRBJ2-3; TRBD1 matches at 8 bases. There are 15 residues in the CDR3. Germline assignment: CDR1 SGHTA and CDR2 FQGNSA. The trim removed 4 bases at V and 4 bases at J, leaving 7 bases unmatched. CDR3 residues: CASSSGTGGSDTQYF. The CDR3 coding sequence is TGTGCCAGCAGCTCCGGGACAGGAGGATCAGATACGCAGTATTTT.